A selection of T cell receptor beta chains follows, all from one sample in a study of blood T cell repertoires in COVID-19. Clones were read by immunoSEQ multiplex PCR, and TCRdb kept only the in-frame ones, dropping some. The sample contains 100,000 to 150,000 clones, 85% of which appear only once. Material for sequencing was peripheral blood. The receptors derive from a woman older than 75 with acute or convalescent COVID-19. Each CDR3 is given with its conserved first and last residue. The D gene is left open where the match is weak. Size values are once, few and many counts, or a class for expanded clones, and some rows have none.

J: TRBJ2-3; V: TRBV5-1; D: .; size: .; CDR3: CASSFSSDTQYF; DNA: TGCGCCAGCAGCTTCTCCTCAGATACGCAGTATTTT
J: TRBJ1-3; V: TRBV7-2; D: .; size: .; CDR3: CASSLGRVGAAGNTIYF; DNA: TGTGCCAGCAGCTTAGGGCGGGTGGGGGCTGCTGGAAACACCATATATTTT
J: TRBJ1-2; V: TRBV11-1; D: TRBD1; size: .; CDR3: CAVGDRAHGYTF; DNA: TGTGCCGTCGGGGACAGGGCCCATGGCTACACCTTC
J: TRBJ1-1; V: TRBV5-1; D: .; size: .; CDR3: CASSWAGAGSTEAFF; DNA: TGCGCCAGCAGCTGGGCGGGGGCTGGGAGCACTGAAGCTTTCTTT
J: TRBJ2-3; V: TRBV27; D: TRBD1; size: .; CDR3: CASSQTGVSTDTQYF; DNA: TGTGCCAGCAGTCAGACAGGGGTTAGCACAGATACGCAGTATTTT
J: TRBJ1-5; V: TRBV24-1; D: TRBD1; size: .; CDR3: CASVWDRGLYQPQHF; DNA: TGTGCTAGTGTGTGGGACAGGGGGCTTTATCAGCCCCAGCATTTT
J: TRBJ2-2; V: TRBV2; D: TRBD2; size: .; CDR3: CAIQRLGGDPNTGELFF; DNA: TGTGCCATCCAGCGACTCGGGGGGGACCCGAACACCGGGGAGCTGTTTTTT
J: TRBJ1-2; V: TRBV28; D: .; size: .; CDR3: CASSLGQGGYTF; DNA: TGTGCCAGCAGTTTGGGTCAGGGTGGCTACACCTTC
J: TRBJ1-3; V: TRBV18; D: .; size: .; CDR3: CASSPPGGGNTIYF; DNA: TGTGCCAGCTCACCTCCGGGGGGAGGAAACACCATATATTTT
J: TRBJ2-1; V: TRBV29-1; D: TRBD2; size: .; CDR3: CSAAGLADEQFF; DNA: TGCAGCGCAGCGGGACTAGCGGATGAGCAGTTCTTC
J: TRBJ1-5; V: TRBV5-5; D: .; size: .; CDR3: CASSSRVDSNQPQHF; DNA: TGTGCCAGCAGCTCGAGGGTAGATAGCAATCAGCCCCAGCATTTT
J: TRBJ1-4; V: TRBV6-2/TRBV6-3; D: .; size: .; CDR3: CASSSRQHSNEKLFF; DNA: TGTGCCAGCAGTAGTAGACAGCATTCTAATGAAAAACTGTTTTTT
J: TRBJ1-1; V: TRBV12-3/TRBV12-4; D: .; size: .; CDR3: CASSLQRTTEAFF; DNA: TGTGCCAGCAGTTTACAGCGAACCACTGAAGCTTTCTTT
J: TRBJ1-3; V: TRBV6-5; D: .; size: few; CDR3: CASSYRGSGNTIYF; DNA: TGTGCCAGCAGTTACCGGGGATCTGGAAACACCATATATTTT
J: TRBJ1-1; V: TRBV4-1; D: TRBD1; size: .; CDR3: CASSPRQGDTEAFF; DNA: TGCGCCAGCAGCCCTCGACAGGGGGACACTGAAGCTTTCTTT
J: TRBJ2-1; V: TRBV11-3; D: TRBD2; size: .; CDR3: CASSKTSNSYNEQFF; DNA: TGTGCCAGCAGCAAGACTAGCAACTCCTACAATGAGCAGTTCTTC
J: TRBJ1-1; V: TRBV11-1; D: .; size: .; CDR3: CASSSQGNTEAFF; DNA: TGTGCCAGCAGTTCACAGGGGAACACTGAAGCTTTCTTT
J: TRBJ1-1; V: TRBV12-3/TRBV12-4; D: .; size: .; CDR3: CASSRLNTEAFF; DNA: TGTGCCAGCAGCCGTTTGAACACTGAAGCTTTCTTT
J: TRBJ2-1; V: TRBV28; D: .; size: .; CDR3: CATQGAADENEQFF; DNA: TGTGCCACCCAAGGGGCGGCGGATGAAAATGAGCAGTTCTTC
J: TRBJ2-2; V: TRBV9; D: TRBD1; size: once; CDR3: CASSVGTGPTGELFF; DNA: TGTGCCAGCAGCGTAGGGACAGGGCCCACCGGGGAGCTGTTTTTT
J: TRBJ1-6; V: TRBV5-1; D: TRBD1; size: .; CDR3: CASSTGESSYNSPLHF; DNA: TGCGCCAGCAGTACAGGGGAGAGCTCCTATAATTCACCCCTCCACTTT
J: TRBJ1-4; V: TRBV4-3; D: TRBD1; size: once; CDR3: CASSAGTGTGKEKLFF; DNA: TGCGCCAGCAGCGCAGGGACAGGGACAGGGAAAGAAAAACTGTTTTTT
J: TRBJ1-2; V: TRBV4-3; D: TRBD1; size: .; CDR3: CASSQDRGEGYTF; DNA: TGCGCCAGCAGCCAGGACAGGGGAGAAGGCTACACCTTC
J: TRBJ1-2; V: TRBV7-8; D: .; size: .; CDR3: CASSLTSFGGYTF; DNA: TGTGCCAGCAGCTTAACGTCCTTCGGGGGCTACACCTTC
J: TRBJ1-1; V: TRBV15; D: .; size: few; CDR3: CATSRDLTDTEAFF; DNA: TGTGCCACCAGCAGAGATCTAACAGACACTGAAGCTTTCTTT
J: TRBJ2-1; V: TRBV7-8; D: TRBD2; size: .; CDR3: CASSSRLAGGANNEQFF; DNA: TGTGCCAGCAGCTCCCGACTAGCGGGGGGGGCCAACAATGAGCAGTTCTTC
J: TRBJ2-5; V: TRBV7-3; D: TRBD1; size: .; CDR3: CASSYDREETQYF; DNA: TGTGCCAGCAGCTACGACAGGGAAGAGACCCAGTACTTC
J: TRBJ1-4; V: TRBV4-1; D: .; size: few; CDR3: CASSQAGRGKPEKLFF; DNA: TGCGCCAGCAGCCAAGCGGGCAGGGGCAAACCGGAAAAACTGTTTTTT
J: TRBJ2-7; V: TRBV2; D: .; size: .; CDR3: CASSDRDEQYF; DNA: TGTGCCAGCAGTGATCGGGACGAGCAGTACTTC
J: TRBJ2-5; V: TRBV7-2; D: TRBD2; size: few; CDR3: CASSLNWGGGQETQYF; DNA: TGTGCCAGCAGCTTAAATTGGGGGGGAGGGCAAGAGACCCAGTACTTC
J: TRBJ1-1; V: TRBV5-1; D: .; size: once; CDR3: CASSTGSVGNTEAFF; DNA: TGCGCCAGCAGCACAGGGTCTGTGGGGAACACTGAAGCTTTCTTT
J: TRBJ2-4; V: TRBV2; D: .; size: .; CDR3: CASSTSGIQYF; DNA: .
J: TRBJ1-3; V: TRBV28; D: TRBD1; size: .; CDR3: CASRTGVSSGNTIYF; DNA: TGTGCCAGCAGGACAGGGGTTAGCTCTGGAAACACCATATATTTT
J: TRBJ1-2; V: TRBV9; D: TRBD1; size: .; CDR3: CASSPTGVRSYGYTF; DNA: TGTGCCAGCAGCCCAACAGGGGTTAGGTCCTATGGCTACACCTTC
J: TRBJ1-2; V: TRBV5-1; D: .; size: .; CDR3: CASSARQAVYGYTF; DNA: TGCGCCAGCAGCGCAAGACAGGCCGTCTATGGCTACACCTTC
J: TRBJ1-1; V: TRBV4-2; D: .; size: .; CDR3: CASSSTANTEAFF; DNA: TGTGCCAGCAGCAGTACAGCGAACACTGAAGCTTTCTTT
J: TRBJ1-5; V: TRBV23-1; D: TRBD1; size: .; CDR3: CASSQSAPGTGKKPQHF; DNA: TGCGCCAGCAGTCAATCGGCTCCCGGGACAGGGAAGAAGCCCCAGCATTTT
J: TRBJ1-4; V: TRBV3-1/TRBV3-2; D: .; size: .; CDR3: CASSRSDRGINEKLFF; DNA: TGTGCCAGCAGCCGAAGTGATCGGGGAATTAATGAAAAACTGTTTTTT